A selection of T cell receptor beta chains follows, all from one sample in a study of graft-versus-host responses after intestinal transplantation. The table came from immunoSEQ multiplex PCR; TCRdb's copy has only in-frame clones and leaves some out. This sample has around 36,000 clones, with 90% to 95% found just once. What these receptors recognize is not known. The sample here was unstimulated CD8+ T cells sorted from spleen or lymph node cells, taken before transplant. The receptor source for this set is a human donor who was the organ donor for an intestinal transplant. Both conserved end residues are part of each CDR3. Fields, in order: V gene, D gene, clone size, J gene, CDR3 protein, CDR3 DNA. D genes are given only for firm matches. Not every row has a clone size; where given, it reads once, few, many or a size class.

>TRBV5-1|NA|NA|TRBJ2-7
CASSLGYEQYF
TGCGCCAGCAGCTTGGGCTACGAGCAGTACTTC
>TRBV27|NA|few|TRBJ1-1
CASSLSGGTEAFF
TGTGCCAGCAGTTTATCAGGGGGCACTGAAGCTTTCTTT
>TRBV27|NA|NA|TRBJ1-4
CASTDDLGGEKLFF
TGTGCCAGCACTGATGACTTGGGGGGGGAAAAACTGTTTTTT
>TRBV4-2|NA|few|TRBJ1-3
CASSQESETLGTIYF
TGTGCCAGCAGCCAAGAGTCCGAGACCTTGGGCACCATATATTTT
>TRBV5-1|TRBD1|NA|TRBJ2-5
CASSSVEVGQGVYQETQYF
TGCGCCAGCAGCTCGGTCGAAGTAGGACAGGGGGTGTACCAAGAGACCCAGTACTTC
>TRBV19|TRBD2|NA|TRBJ2-1
CASSHGGSGGAGEQFF
TGTGCCAGTAGCCACGGTGGAAGCGGGGGGGCGGGTGAGCAGTTCTTC
>TRBV7-8|NA|NA|TRBJ2-1
CASTISVYNEQFF
TGTGCCAGCACCATCAGCGTTTACAATGAGCAGTTCTTC
>TRBV9|TRBD1|NA|TRBJ1-1
CASSVEGARTEAFF
TGTGCCAGCAGCGTGGAGGGGGCGCGGACTGAAGCTTTCTTT
>TRBV28|TRBD2|NA|TRBJ2-1
CASSFRAGGFYNEQFF
TGTGCCAGCAGTTTTAGGGCGGGGGGCTTCTACAATGAGCAGTTCTTC
>TRBV6-5|TRBD2|NA|TRBJ2-5
CASSYLFSGGQETQYF
TGTGCCAGCAGTTACCTCTTTAGCGGGGGGCAGGAGACCCAGTACTTC
>TRBV30|TRBD1|NA|TRBJ2-7
CAWSVPGQGSYEQYF
TGTGCCTGGAGTGTTCCGGGACAGGGTAGTTACGAGCAGTACTTC
>TRBV7-9|TRBD2|NA|TRBJ2-5
CASSRTGTSGETQYF
TGTGCCAGCAGCCGAACAGGGACTAGCGGAGAGACCCAGTACTTC
>TRBV4-1|TRBD2|NA|TRBJ2-1
CASSWGTTAYNEQFF
TGCGCCAGCAGCTGGGGGACTACAGCCTACAATGAGCAGTTCTTC
>TRBV7-8|TRBD1|NA|TRBJ1-6
CASSLGQLSYNSPLHF
TGTGCCAGCAGCCTGGGACAGCTCTCCTATAATTCACCCCTCCACTTT
>TRBV4-3|TRBD1|NA|TRBJ1-1
CASSQMSGGYTEAFF
TGCGCCAGCAGCCAAATGTCAGGGGGGTACACTGAAGCTTTCTTT
>TRBV5-8|TRBD1|NA|TRBJ2-3
CASSPGTASTDTQYF
TGTGCCAGCAGCCCAGGGACAGCGAGCACAGATACGCAGTATTTT
>TRBV6-5|NA|once|TRBJ2-3
CASTPGGTTQYF
TGTGCCAGCACCCCGGGTGGGACAACGCAGTATTTT
>TRBV4-1|TRBD2|NA|TRBJ2-2
CASSGGTSGPLTGELFF
TGCGCCAGCAGCGGAGGGACTAGCGGGCCCCTCACCGGGGAGCTGTTTTTT
>TRBV10-3|TRBD2|NA|TRBJ2-5
CAIRSGTRETQYF
TGTGCCATCAGATCCGGGACTAGAGAGACCCAGTACTTC
>TRBV6-4|NA|NA|TRBJ2-1
CASSDYPWNEQFF
TGTGCCAGCAGTGACTACCCGTGGAATGAGCAGTTCTTC
>TRBV4-1|NA|NA|TRBJ2-5
CASSQVHQETQYF
TGCGCCAGCAGCCAAGTTCACCAAGAGACCCAGTACTTC
>TRBV4-1|NA|NA|TRBJ1-1
CASSQVGDTEAFF
TGCGCCAGCAGCCAAGTTGGAGACACTGAAGCTTTCTTT
>TRBV4-1|TRBD2|NA|TRBJ2-1
CASSSSGGADEQFF
TGCGCCAGCAGCTCGAGCGGGGGGGCGGATGAGCAGTTCTTC
>TRBV9|TRBD1|NA|TRBJ1-2
CASSALVGTRDRGHLRGYTF
TGTGCCAGCAGCGCACTTGTAGGAACCCGGGACAGGGGGCATTTACGGGGCTACACCTTC
>TRBV5-5|NA|NA|TRBJ1-6
CASSLFEGSSYNSPLHF
TGTGCCAGCAGCTTGTTTGAGGGGAGCTCCTATAATTCACCCCTCCACTTT
>TRBV25-1|NA|NA|TRBJ2-5
CASSEGVGGYQETQYF
TGTGCCAGCAGTGAGGGGGTAGGGGGGTACCAAGAGACCCAGTACTTC
>TRBV5-6|TRBD1|once|TRBJ2-7
CASSLGTGTYEQYF
TGTGCCAGCAGCTTAGGGACAGGAACCTACGAGCAGTACTTC
>TRBV7-6|NA|once|TRBJ2-7
CASSMTDPYEQYF
TGTGCCAGCAGCATGACAGATCCCTACGAGCAGTACTTC
>TRBV4-2|NA|NA|TRBJ2-7
CASRAVGTNPSYEQYF
TGTGCCAGCAGGGCGGTGGGCACTAACCCTTCCTACGAGCAGTACTTC
>TRBV29-1|TRBD1|once|TRBJ1-2
CSVEDLQGAGMGGYTF
TGCAGCGTTGAAGACCTACAGGGGGCGGGGATGGGAGGCTACACCTTC
>TRBV13|NA|once|TRBJ1-5
CASSAGRVGNQPQHF
TGTGCCAGCAGCGCAGGGAGAGTAGGCAATCAGCCCCAGCATTTT
>TRBV7-2|TRBD1|NA|TRBJ1-6
CASSAQGPPLHF
TGTGCCAGCAGCGCACAGGGGCCACCCCTCCACTTT
>TRBV2|NA|NA|TRBJ1-2
CASSEAPGYYGYTF
TGTGCCAGCAGTGAAGCGCCAGGATACTATGGCTACACCTTC
>TRBV30|NA|once|TRBJ2-7
CAWSDGRGGGTEQYF
TGTGCCTGGAGTGATGGCCGTGGAGGGGGGACCGAGCAGTACTTC
>TRBV14|NA|NA|TRBJ1-3
CASSQPGRYNSGNTIYF
TGTGCCAGCAGTCAACCGGGCAGGTATAACTCTGGAAACACCATATATTTT
>TRBV11-2|TRBD2|NA|TRBJ2-3
CASSSGGLALTDTQYF
TGTGCCAGCAGCTCCGGGGGACTAGCGTTGACAGATACGCAGTATTTT
>TRBV6-6|TRBD2|NA|TRBJ2-3
CASSYVAGGSGDTQYF
TGTGCCAGCAGTTACGTTGCGGGGGGGAGTGGGGATACGCAGTATTTT
>TRBV27|NA|NA|TRBJ2-3
CASTKQGGSSGGATDTQYF
TGTGCCAGCACAAAACAAGGGGGATCTAGTGGCGGGGCCACAGATACGCAGTATTTT
>TRBV7-9|NA|NA|TRBJ2-7
CASSLGRAPHLYEQYF
TGTGCCAGCAGCTTAGGGAGGGCGCCCCATCTCTACGAGCAGTACTTC
>TRBV4-2|TRBD1|NA|TRBJ1-3
CASSQIQGAGNTIYF
TGTGCCAGCAGCCAAATACAGGGGGCTGGAAACACCATATATTTT
>TRBV6-1|NA|NA|TRBJ2-5
CASSSRQAGETQYF
TGTGCCAGCAGTTCCAGACAGGCTGGGGAGACCCAGTACTTC
>TRBV6-5|NA|NA|TRBJ1-1
CASSYSPPGGTEAFF
TGTGCCAGCAGTTACAGCCCTCCGGGGGGCACTGAAGCTTTCTTT
>TRBV6-6|NA|NA|TRBJ1-3
CASSYGGSGNTIYF
TGTGCCAGCAGTTACGGGGGATCTGGAAACACCATATATTTT
>TRBV28|NA|NA|TRBJ1-1
CASSLSRVAEAFF
TGTGCCAGCAGTTTATCCAGGGTAGCTGAAGCTTTCTTT
>TRBV19|TRBD1|NA|TRBJ2-1
CASSLTPRDRTPSYNEQFF
TGTGCCAGTAGCCTAACCCCCCGGGACAGGACACCCTCCTACAATGAGCAGTTCTTC
>TRBV5-4|TRBD1|once|TRBJ1-2
CASSLPGQGADGYTF
TGTGCCAGCAGCTTGCCGGGACAGGGGGCAGATGGCTACACCTTC
>TRBV30|NA|NA|TRBJ1-1
CAAGRNTEAFF
TGTGCCGCCGGGCGAAACACTGAAGCTTTCTTT
>TRBV27|NA|NA|TRBJ1-5
CASSFPGQPQHF
TGTGCCAGCAGTTTCCCCGGCCAGCCCCAGCATTTT
>TRBV6-1|TRBD1|NA|TRBJ1-2
CASTGTGGVFGYTF
TGTGCCAGCACCGGGACAGGGGGCGTTTTTGGCTACACCTTC
>TRBV28|TRBD1|once|TRBJ2-3
CASSTGTGWTDTQYF
TGTGCCAGCAGTACCGGGACAGGATGGACAGATACGCAGTATTTT
>TRBV10-3|TRBD1|few|TRBJ1-2
CAISEGREGAYGYTF
TGTGCCATCAGTGAGGGGAGGGAGGGGGCCTATGGCTACACCTTC
>TRBV7-8|TRBD1|NA|TRBJ2-5
CASSLGQGAWETQYF
TGTGCCAGCAGCTTAGGACAGGGGGCTTGGGAGACCCAGTACTTC
>TRBV5-6|NA|NA|TRBJ2-2
CASSSAEEFTGELFF
TGTGCCAGCAGCTCGGCTGAGGAATTCACCGGGGAGCTGTTTTTT
>TRBV28|NA|NA|TRBJ1-3
CASSTYHFSSGNTIYF
TGTGCCAGCAGTACCTACCACTTTAGCTCTGGAAACACCATATATTTT
>TRBV29-1|TRBD2|NA|TRBJ2-7
CSVEDSSGGGSYEQYF
TGCAGCGTTGAAGACTCCAGCGGGGGGGGGTCCTACGAGCAGTACTTC
>TRBV27|NA|NA|TRBJ1-1
CASSLSSTTEAFF
TGTGCCAGCAGTCTCTCCAGCACCACTGAAGCTTTCTTT
>TRBV19|NA|once|TRBJ1-5
CASSILEGWSDQPQHF
TGTGCCAGTAGTATATTAGAGGGATGGAGTGATCAGCCCCAGCATTTT
>TRBV28|NA|NA|TRBJ1-6
CASSGMPLNSPLHF
TGTGCCAGCAGTGGGATGCCACTAAATTCACCCCTCCACTTT
>TRBV4-1|NA|NA|TRBJ2-1
CASSQESRVRSSYNEQFF
TGCGCCAGCAGCCAAGAGTCCCGGGTTAGGAGCTCCTACAATGAGCAGTTCTTC
>TRBV12-2|NA|NA|TRBJ2-1
CASRSPFAGGSYNEQFF
NA